This T cell receptor beta chain was recorded in a study of OX40 agonist ivuxolimab in advanced cancers. Background for the entire study: Ivuxolimab was a fully human IgG2 agonistic monoclonal antibody targeting the costimulatory receptor OX40 (CD134). Patients were allowed to have had prior anti-PD-1, anti-PD-L1 or anti-CTLA-4 therapy, and 40% to 45% of the dose-escalation patients had previously received checkpoint inhibitors. Intravenous ivuxolimab was administered to patients every 2 weeks at six dose levels: 0.01, 0.1, 0.3, 1.5, 3 and 10 mg/kg. The paper reports the monotherapy dose-escalation portion (N of about 47 patients) of the phase I ivuxolimab trial. The point of sequencing TCRbeta in the periphery was to test whether ivuxolimab changed TCR sequence diversity and drove clonal T-cell expansion. Among the approximately 50 dose-escalation patients, about 19 had hepatocellular carcinoma, 15 or so melanoma, 9 renal cell carcinoma and 9 head and neck cancer. Three dose-escalation patients achieved partial responses, one with hepatocellular carcinoma and two with cutaneous melanoma. In the dose-escalation cohort, roughly 82% of patients were male, and the mean age was approximately 60 years with a range of roughly 23 to 79.

Genomic DNA was isolated from the sorted cells so that the TCRbeta CDR3 region could be sequenced. The immunoSEQ Assay was used to sequence the TCRbeta CDR3 regions. TCRdb mirrors the immuneACCESS table, restricted to in-frame sequences. Some clones are absent from its copies; in checked studies, under half trace to an unresolved V gene, and the reason for the others is unknown. Recorded for this sample are fewer than 95,000 clones; under 90% of them occurred a single time. 0.35% to 0.5% of the sample rests with the top ten. The sample holds one count of this clone. Its antigen has not been determined. Base qualities are not provided; no much larger clone lies one nucleotide away. The CDR3 measures 15 amino acids from cysteine to phenylalanine. Only CDR3 DNA remains: 45 bases, in frame from the first base. For CDR1 and CDR2, the germline V gene lists MDHEN and SYDVKM. V is trimmed back by 6 bases and J by 2 bases, and the junction contains 8 bases that no gene match accounts for.

The trial excluded patients who had a history of autoimmune disease or who were on systemic immunosuppression. Peripheral blood for TCR sequencing was drawn from every dose cohort at baseline, at cycle 4 day 1 and at cycle 7 day 1. Samples were obtained from an open-label, multicenter, first-in-human phase I dose-escalation trial of ivuxolimab. Adults with locally advanced or metastatic melanoma, renal cell, hepatocellular, or head and neck squamous cell carcinoma were enrolled in the trial. CD4+ and CD8+ T cells were sorted separately from peripheral blood before TCR sequencing. Study-level results and caveats: Low levels of normalized T-cell clonal expansion were also shown by some nonresponding patients. Clonal expansion of both CD4+ and CD8+ blood T cells was observed from baseline to week 6 at doses 0.1 to 3.0 mg/kg. In the 0.1-3.0 mg/kg groups, partial responders were among the patients with the lowest normalized peripheral clonal expansion, particularly in CD8+ T cells. On average, CD8+ T cells showed more expanded clones than CD4+ T cells after ivuxolimab. The antigen specificity of the peripheral T cells that underwent clonal expansion was not determined.

The receptor was isolated from an adult with an advanced solid tumor such as melanoma, head and neck, liver or kidney cancer. The sequences come from CD4+ or CD8+ T cells sorted from blood, collected in a trial of the OX40 agonist ivuxolimab. The sequence joins TRBV28 to TRBJ2-7; TRBD1 fits 9 bases in the junction. The CDR3 loop reads CASSEPGQGTYEQYF. The sequenced DNA is TGTGCCAGCAGCGAACCGGGACAGGGTACCTACGAGCAGTACTTC.